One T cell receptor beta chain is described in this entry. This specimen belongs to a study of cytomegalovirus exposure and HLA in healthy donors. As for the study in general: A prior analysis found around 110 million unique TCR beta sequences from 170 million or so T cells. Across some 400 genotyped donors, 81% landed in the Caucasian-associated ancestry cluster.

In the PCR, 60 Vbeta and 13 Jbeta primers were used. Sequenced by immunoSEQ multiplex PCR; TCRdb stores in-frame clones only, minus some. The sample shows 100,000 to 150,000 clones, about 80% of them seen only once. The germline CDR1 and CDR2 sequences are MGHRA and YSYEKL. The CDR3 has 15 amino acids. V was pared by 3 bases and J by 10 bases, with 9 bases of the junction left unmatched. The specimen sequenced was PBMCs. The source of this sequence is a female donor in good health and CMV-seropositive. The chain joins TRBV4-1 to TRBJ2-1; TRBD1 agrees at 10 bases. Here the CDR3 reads CASSHLTGGGSEQFF. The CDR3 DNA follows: TGCGCCAGCAGCCACCTGACAGGGGGCGGGTCGGAGCAGTTCTTC.